This T cell receptor (beta chain) emerged from a study of human T cells and chemical hapten exposure. Overall study context: The use of 2% DPC on about 2 cm by about 2 cm of upper inner arm skin constituted sensitization. Across samples, TCR yields varied, mostly owing to small differences in pooled library volumes.

TCRdb redid the calling of the RACE reads with MiXCR, one entry per CDR3 protein. This sample has about 82,000 distinct CDR3 sequences, with 8% to 13% found just once. Described time point: patch test 2, 6 weeks after DPC sensitization. This sample's treatment: therapeutic diphenylcyclopropenone sensitization with weekly scalp DPC. V lost 0 bases and J lost 2, with 17 bases in between. This CDR3 is built from 17 residues. Germline assignment: CDR1 SGHNT and CDR2 YYREEE (reference sequence). The material was whole blood, obtained in connection with sensitization to the hapten diphenylcyclopropenone (DPC). The genes are TRBV5-4 and TRBJ1-2; perhaps TRBD1 as D (6 bases). The receptor was derived from a woman between 50 and 59 years old with alopecia areata. Some clones in this sample may be carry-over from other donors' samples. Here the CDR3 reads CASSLGPRGQENYGYTF. The CDR3 region has the DNA TGTGCCAGCAGCTTGGGACCTAGGGGACAAGAGAACTATGGCTACACCTTC.